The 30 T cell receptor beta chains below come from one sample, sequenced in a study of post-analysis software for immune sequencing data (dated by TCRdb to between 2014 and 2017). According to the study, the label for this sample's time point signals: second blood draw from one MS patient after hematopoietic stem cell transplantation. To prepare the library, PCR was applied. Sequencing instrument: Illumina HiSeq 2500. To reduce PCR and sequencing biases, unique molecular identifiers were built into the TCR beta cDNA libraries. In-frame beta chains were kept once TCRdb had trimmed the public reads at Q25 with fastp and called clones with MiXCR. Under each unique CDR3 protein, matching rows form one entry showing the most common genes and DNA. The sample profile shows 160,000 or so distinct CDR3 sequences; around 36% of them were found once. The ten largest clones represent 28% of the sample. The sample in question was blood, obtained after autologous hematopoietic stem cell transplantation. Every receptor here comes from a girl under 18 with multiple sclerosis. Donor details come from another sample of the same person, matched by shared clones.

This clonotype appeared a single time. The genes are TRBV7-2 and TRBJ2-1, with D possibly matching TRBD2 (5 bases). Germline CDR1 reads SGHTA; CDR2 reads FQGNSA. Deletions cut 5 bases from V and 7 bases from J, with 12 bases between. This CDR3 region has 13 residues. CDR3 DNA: TGTGCCAGCAGCCTCCGGACTCAGAATGAGCAGTTCTTC. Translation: CASSLRTQNEQFF.

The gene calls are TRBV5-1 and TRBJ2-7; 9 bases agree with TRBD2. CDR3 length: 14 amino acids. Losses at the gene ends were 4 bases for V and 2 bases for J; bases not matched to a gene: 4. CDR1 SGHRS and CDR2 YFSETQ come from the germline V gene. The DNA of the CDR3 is TGCGCCAGCAGCACGACTAGCGGAGCCTACGAGCAGTACTTC. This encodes CASSTTSGAYEQYF.

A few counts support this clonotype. CDR3: CASRRPDGNYGYTF. The CDR3 DNA is TGTGCCAGCAGACGCCCCGACGGGAACTATGGCTACACCTTC. The chain has TRBV12-3 or TRBV12-4 and TRBJ1-2; no reliable D call. Trimming took 6 bases from V and 2 from J, leaving 13 bases between them. This CDR3 contains 14 residues.

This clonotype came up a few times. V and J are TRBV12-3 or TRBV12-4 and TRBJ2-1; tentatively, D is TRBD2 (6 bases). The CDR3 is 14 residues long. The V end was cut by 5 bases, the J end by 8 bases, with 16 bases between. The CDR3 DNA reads TGTGCCAGCAGTCCCATCGGGAGCACCCATGAGCAGTTCTTC. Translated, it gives CASSPIGSTHEQFF.

DNA of the CDR3: TGCAGTGCTAGAGGGGAGCGACCCAATGAGCAGTTCTTC. Its translation is CSARGERPNEQFF. V and J are TRBV20-1 and TRBJ2-1; the D gene is possibly TRBD2 (5 bases). Germline V CDR1 and CDR2: DFQATT, SNEGSKA (reference sequence). Trimming removed 1 base from V and 6 bases from J, with 10 bases in between. This CDR3 spans 13 amino acids.

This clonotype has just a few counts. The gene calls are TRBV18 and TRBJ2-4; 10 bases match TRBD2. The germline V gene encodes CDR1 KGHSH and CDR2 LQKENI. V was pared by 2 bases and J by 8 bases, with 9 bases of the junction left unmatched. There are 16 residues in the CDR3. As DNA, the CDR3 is TGTGCCAGCTCACCATTAGCGGGAGGATCAGGGGACATTCAGTACTTC. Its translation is CASSPLAGGSGDIQYF.

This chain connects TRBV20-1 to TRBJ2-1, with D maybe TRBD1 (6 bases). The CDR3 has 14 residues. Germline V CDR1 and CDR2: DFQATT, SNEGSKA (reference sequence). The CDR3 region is CSAPRQDTYNEQFF. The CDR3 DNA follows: TGCAGCGCCCCCCGACAGGACACCTACAATGAGCAGTTCTTC.

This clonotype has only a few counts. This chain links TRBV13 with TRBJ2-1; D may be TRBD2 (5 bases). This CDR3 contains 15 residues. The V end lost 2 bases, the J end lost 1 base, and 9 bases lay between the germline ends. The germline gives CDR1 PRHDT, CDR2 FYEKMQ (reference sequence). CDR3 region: CASSLSLESYNEQFF. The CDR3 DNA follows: TGTGCCAGCAGCTTATCACTAGAATCCTACAATGAGCAGTTCTTC.

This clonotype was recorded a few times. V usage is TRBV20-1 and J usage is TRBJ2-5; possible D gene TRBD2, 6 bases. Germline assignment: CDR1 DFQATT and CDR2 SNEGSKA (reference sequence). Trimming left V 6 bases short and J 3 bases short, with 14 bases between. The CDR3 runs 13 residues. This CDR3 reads CSAPWGVEETQYF. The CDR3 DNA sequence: TGCAGTGCCCCTTGGGGGGTGGAAGAGACCCAGTACTTC.

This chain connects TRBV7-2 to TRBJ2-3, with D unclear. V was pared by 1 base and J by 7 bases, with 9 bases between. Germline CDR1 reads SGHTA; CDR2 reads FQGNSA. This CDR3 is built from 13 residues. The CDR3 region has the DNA TGTGCCAGCAGCTTAGACATGGCAAATACGCAGTATTTT. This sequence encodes CASSLDMANTQYF.

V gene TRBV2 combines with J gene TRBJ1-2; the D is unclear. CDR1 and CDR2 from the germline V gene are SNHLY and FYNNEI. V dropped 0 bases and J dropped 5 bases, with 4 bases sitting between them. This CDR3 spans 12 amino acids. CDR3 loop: CASSEAAYGYTF. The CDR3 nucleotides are TGTGCCAGCAGTGAAGCGGCGTATGGCTACACCTTC.

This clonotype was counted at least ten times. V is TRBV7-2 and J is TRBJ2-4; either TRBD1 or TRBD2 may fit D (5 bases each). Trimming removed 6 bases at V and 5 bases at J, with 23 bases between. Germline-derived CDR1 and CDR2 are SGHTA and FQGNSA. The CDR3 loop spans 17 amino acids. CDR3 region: CASSWKGSLVGENIQYF. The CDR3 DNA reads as TGTGCCAGCAGTTGGAAGGGGTCCCTGGTGGGGGAAAACATTCAGTACTTC.

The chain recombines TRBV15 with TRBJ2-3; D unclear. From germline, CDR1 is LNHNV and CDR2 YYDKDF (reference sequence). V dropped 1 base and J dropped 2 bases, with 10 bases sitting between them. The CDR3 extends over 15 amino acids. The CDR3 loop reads CATSRVRLNTDTQYF. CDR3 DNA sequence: TGTGCCACCAGCAGAGTGCGGTTAAACACAGATACGCAGTATTTT.

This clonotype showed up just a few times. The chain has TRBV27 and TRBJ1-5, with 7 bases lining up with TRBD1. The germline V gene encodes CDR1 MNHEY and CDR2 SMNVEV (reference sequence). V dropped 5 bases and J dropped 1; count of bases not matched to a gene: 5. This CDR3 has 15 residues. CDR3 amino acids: CASSARQGSNQPQHF. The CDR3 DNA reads TGTGCCAGCAGTGCCCGACAGGGAAGCAATCAGCCCCAGCATTTT.

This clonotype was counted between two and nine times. The DNA for the CDR3 is TGTGCCAGCAGCCAAGATAAGCAGAAGGGTTTACGATATGGCTACACCTTC. Translated, it gives CASSQDKQKGLRYGYTF. The genes are TRBV4-2 and TRBJ1-2; no definite D call. Trimming stripped 0 bases from V and 5 bases from J, with 19 bases between. CDR1 LGHNA and CDR2 YNFKEQ come from the germline V gene. CDR3 length: 17 amino acids.

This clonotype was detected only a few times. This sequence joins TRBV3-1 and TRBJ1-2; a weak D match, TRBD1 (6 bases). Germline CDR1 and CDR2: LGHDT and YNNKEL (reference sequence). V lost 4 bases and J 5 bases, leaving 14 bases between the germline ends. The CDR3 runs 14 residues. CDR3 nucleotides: TGTGCCAGCAGCCCCCTGAGGGGGGTATATGGCTACACCTTC. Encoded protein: CASSPLRGVYGYTF.

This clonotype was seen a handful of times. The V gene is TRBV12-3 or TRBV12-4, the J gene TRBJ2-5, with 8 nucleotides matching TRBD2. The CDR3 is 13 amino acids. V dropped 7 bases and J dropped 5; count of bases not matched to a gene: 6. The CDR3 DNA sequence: TGTGCCAGCAAGCGGGGGCTAAGGGAGACCCAGTACTTC. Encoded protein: CASKRGLRETQYF.

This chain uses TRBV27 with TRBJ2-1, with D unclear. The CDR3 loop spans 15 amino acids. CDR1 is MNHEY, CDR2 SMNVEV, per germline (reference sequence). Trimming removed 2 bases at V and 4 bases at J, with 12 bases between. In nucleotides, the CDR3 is TGTGCCAGCAGTTTAGTAGAGAACAGATACAATGAGCAGTTCTTC. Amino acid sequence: CASSLVENRYNEQFF.

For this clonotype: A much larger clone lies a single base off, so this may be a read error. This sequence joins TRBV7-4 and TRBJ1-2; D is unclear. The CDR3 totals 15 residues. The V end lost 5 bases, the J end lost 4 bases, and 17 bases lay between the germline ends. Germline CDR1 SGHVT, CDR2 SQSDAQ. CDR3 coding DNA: TGTGCCAGCAGCCTTCTGGTCCGGTCGGGCTATGGCTACACCTTC. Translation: CASSLLVRSGYGYTF.

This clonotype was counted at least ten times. This chain's CDR3 is CASSQGGVESPLHF. DNA of the CDR3: TGTGCCAGCAGCCAAGGAGGGGTCGAGTCACCCCTCCACTTT. The chain links TRBV3-1 to TRBJ1-6; maybe TRBD1 (5 bases). Germline V lookup: CDR1 LGHDT, CDR2 YNNKEL (reference sequence). V lost 1 base, J lost 10 bases, and 11 bases lay in between. CDR3 length equals 14 residues.

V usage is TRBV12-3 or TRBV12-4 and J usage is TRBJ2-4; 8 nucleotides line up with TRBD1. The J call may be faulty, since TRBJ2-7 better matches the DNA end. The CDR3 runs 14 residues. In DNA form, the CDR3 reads TGTGCCAGCAGCCGGACAGGGAGCTCCTACGAGCAGTACTTC. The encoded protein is CASSRTGSSYEQYF.

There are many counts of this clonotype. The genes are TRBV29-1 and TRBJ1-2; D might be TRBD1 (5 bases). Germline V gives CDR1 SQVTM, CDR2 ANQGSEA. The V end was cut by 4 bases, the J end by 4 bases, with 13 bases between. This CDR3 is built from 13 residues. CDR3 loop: CSVGIQAPYGYTF. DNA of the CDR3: TGCAGCGTTGGAATACAGGCCCCCTATGGCTACACCTTC.

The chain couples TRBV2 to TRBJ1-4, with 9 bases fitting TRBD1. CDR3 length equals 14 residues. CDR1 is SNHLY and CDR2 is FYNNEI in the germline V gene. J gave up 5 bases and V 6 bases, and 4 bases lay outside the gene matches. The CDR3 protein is CASSTGTGNEKLFF. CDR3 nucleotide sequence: TGTGCCAGCAGCACCGGGACAGGGAATGAAAAACTGTTTTTT.

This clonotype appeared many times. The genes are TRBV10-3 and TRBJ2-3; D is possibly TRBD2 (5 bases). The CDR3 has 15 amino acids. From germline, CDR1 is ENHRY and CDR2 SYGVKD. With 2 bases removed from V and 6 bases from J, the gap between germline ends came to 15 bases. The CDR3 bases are TGTGCCATCAGTGAGACTAGTTATAATGCGGATACGCAGTATTTT. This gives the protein CAISETSYNADTQYF.

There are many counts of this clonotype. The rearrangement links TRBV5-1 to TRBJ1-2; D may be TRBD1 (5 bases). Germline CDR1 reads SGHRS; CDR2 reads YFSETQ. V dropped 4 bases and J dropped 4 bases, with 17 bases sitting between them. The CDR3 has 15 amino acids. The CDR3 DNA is TGCGCCAGCAGCCTACAGCAGGGTGGAAGCTATGGCTACACCTTC. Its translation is CASSLQQGGSYGYTF.

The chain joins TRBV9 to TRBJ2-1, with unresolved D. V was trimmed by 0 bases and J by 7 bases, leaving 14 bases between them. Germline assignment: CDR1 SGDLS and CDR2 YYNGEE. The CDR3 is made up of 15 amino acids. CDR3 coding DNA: TGTGCCAGCAGCGTAGCTGTCACCCGAGGAAATGAGCAGTTCTTC. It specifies CASSVAVTRGNEQFF.

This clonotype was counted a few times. The CDR3 coding sequence is TGTGCCAGCAGTTTAGCTGGGGACGGAAGAACCCAGTACTTC. Protein: CASSLAGDGRTQYF. This rearrangement joins TRBV28 to TRBJ2-5; D is possibly TRBD1 or TRBD2 (5 bases each). Trimming left V 2 bases short and J 8 bases short, with 15 bases between. CDR1 MDHEN and CDR2 SYDVKM come from the germline V gene. The CDR3 covers 14 residues.

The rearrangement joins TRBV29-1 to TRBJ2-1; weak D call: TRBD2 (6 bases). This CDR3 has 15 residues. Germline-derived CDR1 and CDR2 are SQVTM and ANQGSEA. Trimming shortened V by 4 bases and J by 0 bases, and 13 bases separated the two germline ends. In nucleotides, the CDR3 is TGCAGCGTTGTTGGGGGGATTAGCTCCTACAATGAGCAGTTCTTC. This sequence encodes CSVVGGISSYNEQFF.

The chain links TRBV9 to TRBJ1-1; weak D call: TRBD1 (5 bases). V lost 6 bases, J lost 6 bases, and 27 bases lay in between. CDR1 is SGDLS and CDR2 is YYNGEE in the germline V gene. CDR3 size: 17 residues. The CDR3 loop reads CASTEVTGPKSNAEAFF. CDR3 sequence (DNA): TGTGCCAGCACCGAAGTCACGGGACCGAAGAGTAACGCTGAAGCTTTCTTT.

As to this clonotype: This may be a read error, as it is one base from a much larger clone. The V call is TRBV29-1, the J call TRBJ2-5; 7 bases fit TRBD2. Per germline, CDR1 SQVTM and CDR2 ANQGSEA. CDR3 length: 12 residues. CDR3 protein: CNVVSGKETQYF. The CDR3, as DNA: TGCAACGTTGTGAGCGGGAAAGAGACCCAGTACTTC.